This T cell receptor beta chain was observed in a study of post-analysis software for immune sequencing data. Germline-derived CDR1 and CDR2 are PRHDT and FYEKMQ (reference sequence). CDR3 length: 12 amino acids. Trimming pared 8 bases from V and 7 bases from J, leaving 15 bases between. Regarding this clonotype: The antigen remains unidentified.

Unique molecular identifiers were present in the TCR beta cDNA libraries. There were roughly 0.95 to 11 million T cells, and roughly 0.5 million cDNA molecules came from them. MiXCR, run by TCRdb on the PCR reads, gives a single entry per CDR3 protein. The sample lists almost 700,000 distinct CDR3 sequences, about 60% occurring once. Points from the study as a whole: Controls had lower frequencies than patients of 4 or 5 TRBV segments, which included TRBV5-6, TRBV5-1 and TRBV20-1.

The clonotype comes from a girl aged 2 to 9 with multiple sclerosis. Sequenced material: blood. The rearrangement joins TRBV13 to TRBJ2-7; TRBD1 is a possible D gene (5 bases). CDR3 in amino acids: CASLGQSNEQYF. The CDR3, as DNA: TGTGCCAGCCTAGGACAAAGCAATGAGCAGTACTTC.